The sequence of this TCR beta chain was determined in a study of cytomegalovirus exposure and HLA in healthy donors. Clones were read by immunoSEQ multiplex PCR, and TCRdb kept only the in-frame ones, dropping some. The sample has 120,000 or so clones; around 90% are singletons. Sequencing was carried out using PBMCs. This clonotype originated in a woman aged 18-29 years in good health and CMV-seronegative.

This chain's CDR3 is CASSLGRGVVYQETQYF. The CDR3, as DNA: TGTGCCAGCAGCTTAGGGCGGGGGGTCGTGTACCAAGAGACCCAGTACTTC. The V and J genes are TRBV7-9 and TRBJ2-5; 8 positions agree with TRBD2. CDR3 size: 17 residues. The V gene's germline CDR1 is SEHNR and CDR2 FQNEAQ (reference sequence). With V trimmed by 1 base and J by 0 bases, 7 bases remained unmatched.